This T cell receptor (beta chain) was captured in a study of T cell changes during pregnancy in multiple sclerosis. The data were produced by immunoSEQ multiplex PCR, yet TCRdb's version contains in-frame clones alone and is incomplete. The table has roughly 50,000 clones, 75% to 95% seen once. V lost 4 bases, J lost 2 bases, and 9 bases stayed unmatched. CDR3 size: 16 residues. The V gene's germline CDR1 is MNHEY and CDR2 SMNVEV (reference sequence). The genes are TRBV27 and TRBJ2-7; 9 bases align to TRBD2. This clonotype was obtained from a female donor in good health, enrolled as a control in a pregnancy study. The starting material was peripheral blood, obtained after pregnancy. This CDR3 is CASSSRSRGGAYEQYF. In nucleotides, the CDR3 is TGTGCCAGCAGTTCCCGTAGCCGCGGGGGGGCCTACGAGCAGTACTTC.